The source of this T cell receptor beta chain is a study of T-cell memory formation after mild COVID-19 (dated by TCRdb to the early 2020s). Study-wide context: TCR sequence clusters from the two donors were found to be largely donor specific. The cohort comprised two young, previously healthy adult volunteers, one female and one male. T-cell clones expanding and contracting after mild COVID-19 in a couple of donors were tracked by longitudinal TCRalpha and TCRbeta repertoire sequencing. Summary of the overall study and its limitations: Some responding clones were found in pre-infection memory, which suggests that pre-existing cross-reactive memory T cells took part in the SARS-CoV-2 response. The study included only two mild cases, and larger cohorts that include severe cases with pre-infection samples were judged to be necessary. Balanced CD4/CD8 phenotypes were observed for clones contracting from day 15 to 85, whereas a bias towards CD4+ was observed for a second wave of clones expanding from day 15 to 37. Contracting CD4+ clones were found mainly in CM and EM memory subsets, while CD8+ clones were enriched in EMRA. The second-wave clones that peaked on day 37 were not confirmed to be SARS-CoV-2 specific.

Sequencing was carried out with an Illumina NovaSeq 6000. cDNA libraries for TCRalpha and TCRbeta were prepared by 5'RACE using constant-segment primers, with sample barcodes and unique molecular identifiers added. RNA was extracted from every sample with Trizol reagent. Amplification of the libraries took two PCR steps, and the second step added a second sample barcode plus Illumina TruSeq adapters. Libraries were sequenced on an Illumina NovaSeq with 2 x 150 bp paired-end reads. As for how the authors treated the data: With migec v1.2.7, reads were demultiplexed and then collapsed into UMI-guided consensus sequences. With mixcr v2.1.11, UMI consensuses were aligned to TRA and TRB V and J templates and assembled into clonotypes. A clonotype was counted as expanded or contracted only if both edgeR and NoisET called the change significant, with noise models trained on biological replicates. edgeR calls used a false discovery rate-adjusted p below 0.01 and a log2 fold-change threshold of 1. As an exploratory analysis of dynamics, max-normalized trajectories of the 1000 most abundant clonotypes were examined with PCA combined with hierarchical clustering. Separately sequenced CD4+ and CD8+ repertoires were used to assign a CD4 or CD8 phenotype to each responding clone. TCRdb trimmed the raw reads at Q25, called clones with MiXCR and kept productive beta chains. Each entry is one CDR3 protein sequence, shown with its most common DNA and genes. TCRdb's processing, not the authors', yielded these V and J calls. The sample table lists about 81,000 distinct CDR3 sequences, around 25% of them with a count of one. The ten largest clones take up roughly 40% of the sample.

Concerning this clonotype itself: It has no known antigen specificity. Per-base qualities were not stored, and no clone one base away is much larger.

Ficoll-Paque density gradient centrifugation was used to isolate PBMCs. There are 14 amino acids in the CDR3, from cysteine to phenylalanine inclusive. The DNA shown is the 42-base CDR3, in frame from base 1. V is pruned by 0 bases and J by 5 bases, leaving 3 bases of the junction without a gene match. In the germline V gene (reference sequence), CDR1 corresponds to SEHNR and CDR2 to FQNEAQ. Material: PBMCs or a T cell subset sorted from them (not recorded which). Recombination connected TRBV7-9 to TRBJ1-2; 7 central nucleotides agree with TRBD1. The receptor comes from a man aged 18 to 30 who had mild COVID-19 (a few samples of this study predate the infection). The sample titles of this study are shuffled in the database, so cell type and time point are left out; the donor was told from shared clones. The CDR3 corresponds to CASSLAQGSYGYTF. The DNA reads TGTGCCAGCAGCTTAGCACAGGGGTCTTATGGCTACACCTTC.